Each of the 17 T cell receptor beta chains below was sequenced from the same sample in a study of beta chain features in type 1 diabetes. These receptors are not linked to any known antigen. Study outcomes and limitations: All four CD4+ subsets of Type 1 diabetes patients contained TCRB CDR3s that were moderately but significantly shorter.

Reverse transcription of all isolated RNA meant that expressed TCRB transcripts were sequenced. Using immunoSEQ multiplex PCR, the repertoire was profiled, and TCRdb retains in-frame clones only, with some absent. The table records roughly 250,000 clones, roughly 20% of them present only once. Sample: naive CD4+ T cells from blood. All receptors come from a woman aged 35 to 49 with type 1 diabetes.

This chain uses TRBV9 with TRBJ1-1; D gene unclear. CDR1 and CDR2 from the germline V gene are SGDLS and YYNGEE. CDR3 length: 15 residues. Trimming took off 0 bases at V and 3 bases at J, with 12 bases between the two ends. CDR3 nucleotides: TGTGCCAGCAGCGTAGCCCCAGGAACGGACACTGAAGCTTTCTTT. Translating it yields CASSVAPGTDTEAFF. Full variable domain (missing parts from reference TRBV9 and TRBJ1-1): DSGVTQTPKHLITATGQRVTLRCSPRSGDLSVYWYQQSLDQGLQFLIQYYNGEERAKGNILERFSAQQFPDLHSELNLSSLELGDSALYFCASSVAPGTDTEAFFGQGTRLTVV.

This clone was found a few times. The V gene is TRBV5-1, the J gene TRBJ1-4, with D unresolved. Looked up from germline, CDR1 is SGHRS and CDR2 is YFSETQ. CDR3 length equals 13 residues. V lost 5 bases and J 5 bases, leaving 10 bases between the germline ends. CDR3 nucleotides: TGCGCCAGCAGAGCCTCAGGAAATGAAAAACTGTTTTTT. It is translated as CASRASGNEKLFF.

This rearrangement joins TRBV5-6 to TRBJ2-7, with no clear D. In germline, CDR1 is SGHDT, CDR2 YYEEEE. V lost 2 bases to trimming and J lost 8 bases, with 11 bases between them. This CDR3 has 12 amino acids. The CDR3 reads CASSLPEAQQYF. Here the CDR3 DNA reads TGTGCCAGCAGCTTACCTGAAGCTCAGCAGTACTTC.

The chain combines TRBV29-1 with TRBJ1-2; the match to TRBD1 covers 8 bases. The CDR3 is made up of 12 amino acids. CDR1 is SQVTM and CDR2 is ANQGSEA in the germline V gene. J was trimmed by 8 bases and V by 5 bases; bases with no gene match: 7. Here the CDR3 DNA reads TGCAGCGTTCTACAGGGGGACGGGGGCTACACCTTC. Translation gives CSVLQGDGGYTF.

This clone was counted only a few times. CDR3 amino acids: CSVEDTGKVEKLFF. In DNA, the CDR3 is TGCAGCGTTGAAGACACAGGGAAGGTTGAAAAACTGTTTTTT. The V and J genes are TRBV29-1 and TRBJ1-4, with D possibly TRBD1 on 6 matching bases. Germline CDR1 SQVTM, CDR2 ANQGSEA. V gave up 0 bases and J gave up 7 bases, with 12 bases separating them. The CDR3 contains 14 residues.

This CDR3 is CASSHTRSGANVLTF. The CDR3 DNA sequence: TGTGCCAGCAGCCACACGAGGTCTGGGGCCAACGTCCTGACTTTC. The V gene is TRBV7-2, the J gene TRBJ2-6, with D uncertain. Trimming cost V 5 bases and J 1 base, with 9 bases left between them. CDR1 and CDR2 from the germline V gene are SGHTA and FQGNSA. The CDR3 contains 15 residues.

This clone has just a few counts. The J gene is TRBJ2-2, the V gene TRBV29-1; 8 bases fit TRBD1. This CDR3 is 14 amino acids long. CDR1 SQVTM and CDR2 ANQGSEA come from the germline V gene. Losses at the gene ends were 4 bases for V and 6 bases for J; bases not matched to a gene: 7. Written as DNA, the CDR3 is TGCAGCGTTGTCGGGGACAGGACGGCCGGGGAGCTGTTTTTT. Translated, it gives CSVVGDRTAGELFF.

This clone has more than one count but fewer than ten. V and J are TRBV2 and TRBJ2-7; D possibly corresponds to TRBD2 (6 bases). The CDR3 has 12 amino acids. The germline gives CDR1 SNHLY, CDR2 FYNNEI. V lost 6 bases and J 1 base, leaving 7 bases between the germline ends. The DNA for the CDR3 is TGTGCCAGCAGGGGGGGATCCTACGAGCAGTACTTC. Protein product: CASRGGSYEQYF.

This chain joins TRBV5-4 and TRBJ2-3; D remains unclear. Germline CDR1 reads SGHNT; CDR2 reads YYREEE (reference sequence). V lost 2 bases to trimming and J lost 1 base, with 11 bases between them. This CDR3 is built from 15 residues. CDR3 loop: CASSFGGARTDTQYF. CDR3 nucleotide sequence: TGTGCCAGCAGCTTCGGCGGAGCTCGCACAGATACGCAGTATTTT.

The chain uses TRBV9 and TRBJ2-1; 9 bases map to TRBD1. With 4 bases clipped from V and 5 bases from J, the junction kept 22 bases outside the gene matches. The CDR3 extends over 20 amino acids. In germline, CDR1 is SGDLS, CDR2 YYNGEE. The CDR3 nucleotides read TGTGCCAGCAGCTCGGGACAGGGATCATCCCTCACCAACCGAAACAATGAGCAGTTCTTC. Its protein product is CASSSGQGSSLTNRNNEQFF.

The chain joins TRBV25-1 to TRBJ2-7, with 9 bases lining up with TRBD1. Germline lookup yields CDR1 MGHDK and CDR2 SYGVNS. J gave up 2 bases and V 4 bases, and 6 bases lay outside the gene matches. The length of the CDR3 is 15 residues. CDR3 coding DNA: TGTGCCAGCAGTGGGAACAGGGGGCTGGCCTACGAGCAGTACTTC. It specifies CASSGNRGLAYEQYF.

CDR3 in amino acids: CASSLGGRTDTQYF. The CDR3 region has the DNA TGTGCCAGCAGCTTGGGCGGGAGAACAGATACGCAGTATTTT. This chain links TRBV5-6 with TRBJ2-3, with TRBD2 matching over 7 bases. The CDR3 extends over 14 amino acids. Germline V CDR1 and CDR2: SGHDT, YYEEEE. The trim removed 0 bases at V and 3 bases at J, leaving 1 base unmatched.

This clone showed up just a few times. The chain employs TRBV5-4 and TRBJ2-7; the match to TRBD1 covers 7 bases. J lost 3 bases, V lost 3 bases, and 9 bases had no gene match. The CDR3 totals 15 residues. Germline V gives CDR1 SGHNT, CDR2 YYREEE (reference sequence). The CDR3 region is CASSSSPGQIYEQYF. CDR3 coding DNA: TGTGCCAGCAGCTCCTCCCCGGGACAGATCTACGAGCAGTACTTC.

This clone appeared a few times. This chain uses TRBV25-1 with TRBJ1-2, with TRBD1 as a possible D gene (5 bases). The germline V and J ends were trimmed by 2 bases and 4 bases, with 8 bases remaining between them. CDR1 is MGHDK and CDR2 is SYGVNS in the germline V gene. The CDR3 has 13 amino acids. This CDR3 is CASSEDSLYGYTF. In nucleotides, the CDR3 is TGTGCCAGCAGTGAAGACAGCCTCTATGGCTACACCTTC.

This clone was counted a few times. The chain uses TRBV30 and TRBJ2-4; 9 bases agree with TRBD1. Trimming at V came to 4 bases and at J to 7 bases, leaving 8 bases not matched to a gene. Germline assignment: CDR1 GTSNPN and CDR2 SVGIG (reference sequence). The CDR3 runs to 14 residues. CDR3 in amino acids: CAWTHTGQGNIQYF. CDR3 bases: TGTGCCTGGACCCACACAGGACAGGGGAACATTCAGTACTTC.

On this clone: Other DNA sequences in this sample translate to the same CDR3. The gene calls are TRBV5-6 and TRBJ1-5; D perhaps matches TRBD1 (5 bases). Trimming cost V 1 base and J 0 bases, with 8 bases left between them. In germline, CDR1 is SGHDT, CDR2 YYEEEE. The CDR3 runs to 15 residues. The CDR3 is CASSLRGYSNQPQHF. CDR3 coding DNA: TGTGCCAGCAGCTTGCGGGGGTATAGCAATCAGCCCCAGCATTTT. Full variable domain (rest looked up from reference TRBV5-6 and TRBJ1-5): DAGVTQSPTHLIKTRGQQVTLRCSPKSGHDTVSWYQQALGQGPQFIFQYYEEEERQRGNFPDRFSGHQFPNYSSELNVNALLLGDSALYLCASSLRGYSNQPQHFGDGTRLSIL.

This clone was observed a handful of times. V and J are TRBV29-1 and TRBJ2-3; D is perhaps TRBD1 (6 bases). Trimming shortened V by 7 bases and J by 4 bases, and 12 bases separated the two germline ends. The germline gives CDR1 SQVTM, CDR2 ANQGSEA. The CDR3 is made up of 12 amino acids. The CDR3 DNA follows: TGCAGCGCCTCAGGGGAGTCAGATACGCAGTATTTT. This gives the protein CSASGESDTQYF.